This T cell receptor (beta chain) was found in a study of long-term antiretroviral therapy in people with HIV. HIV-positive participants were all treated in the United States. Samples were assayed with immunoSEQ v3.0 at survey level. Profiled with immunoSEQ multiplex PCR; TCRdb holds only in-frame clones, not every one. The profile covers about 25,000 clones, with about 88% appearing a single time and approximately 3.9% taken by the ten largest. V gave up 10 bases and J gave up 1 base; unmatched junction bases: 4. From germline, CDR1 is SNHLY and CDR2 FYNNEI. The CDR3 consists of 13 residues. This clone was observed a handful of times. Its antigen is not known. Broader study findings: Once patients were on ART, diversity went higher but still fell short of transplant donor controls.

Sequenced material: unsorted PBMCs, taken 1.9 years after starting antiretroviral therapy. This clonotype was obtained from a woman in her thirties with HIV. The chain links TRBV2 to TRBJ1-5, with 7 nucleotides matching TRBD1. The CDR3 region is CANSRGSNQPQHF. The CDR3 DNA sequence: TGTGCCAATTCCAGGGGGAGCAATCAGCCCCAGCATTTT.